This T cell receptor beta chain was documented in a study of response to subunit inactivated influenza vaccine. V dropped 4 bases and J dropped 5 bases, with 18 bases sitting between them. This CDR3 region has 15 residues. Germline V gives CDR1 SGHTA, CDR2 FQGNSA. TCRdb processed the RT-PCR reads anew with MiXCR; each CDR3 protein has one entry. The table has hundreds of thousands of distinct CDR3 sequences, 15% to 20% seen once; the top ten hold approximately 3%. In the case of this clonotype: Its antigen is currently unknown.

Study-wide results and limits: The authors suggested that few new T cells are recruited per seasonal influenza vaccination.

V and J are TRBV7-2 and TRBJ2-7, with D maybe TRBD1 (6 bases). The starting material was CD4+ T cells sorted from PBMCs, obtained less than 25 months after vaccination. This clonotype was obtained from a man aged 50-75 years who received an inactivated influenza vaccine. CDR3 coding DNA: TGTGCCAGCAGCTCCCTCCCACGGCAGGGGAACGAGCAGTACTTC. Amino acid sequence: CASSSLPRQGNEQYF. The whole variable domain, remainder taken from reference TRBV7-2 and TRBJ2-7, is GAGVSQSPSNKVTEKGKDVELRCDPISGHTALYWYRQSLGQGLEFLIYFQGNSAPDKSGLPSDRFSAERTGGSVSTLTIQRTQQEDSAVYLCASSSLPRQGNEQYFGPGTRLTVT.